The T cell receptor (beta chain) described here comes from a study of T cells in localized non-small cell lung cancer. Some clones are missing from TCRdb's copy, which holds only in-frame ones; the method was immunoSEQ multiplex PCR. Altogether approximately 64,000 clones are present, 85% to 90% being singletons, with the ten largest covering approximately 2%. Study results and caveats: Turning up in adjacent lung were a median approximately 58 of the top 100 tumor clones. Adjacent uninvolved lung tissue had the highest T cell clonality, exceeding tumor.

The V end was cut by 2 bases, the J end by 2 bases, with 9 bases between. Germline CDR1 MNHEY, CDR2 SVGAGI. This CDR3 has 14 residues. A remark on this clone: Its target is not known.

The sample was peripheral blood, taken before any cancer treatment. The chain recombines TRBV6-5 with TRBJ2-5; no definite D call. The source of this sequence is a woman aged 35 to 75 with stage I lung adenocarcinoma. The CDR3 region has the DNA TGTGCCAGCAGTTACAATGGCGAGCAAGAGACCCAGTACTTC. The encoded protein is CASSYNGEQETQYF.